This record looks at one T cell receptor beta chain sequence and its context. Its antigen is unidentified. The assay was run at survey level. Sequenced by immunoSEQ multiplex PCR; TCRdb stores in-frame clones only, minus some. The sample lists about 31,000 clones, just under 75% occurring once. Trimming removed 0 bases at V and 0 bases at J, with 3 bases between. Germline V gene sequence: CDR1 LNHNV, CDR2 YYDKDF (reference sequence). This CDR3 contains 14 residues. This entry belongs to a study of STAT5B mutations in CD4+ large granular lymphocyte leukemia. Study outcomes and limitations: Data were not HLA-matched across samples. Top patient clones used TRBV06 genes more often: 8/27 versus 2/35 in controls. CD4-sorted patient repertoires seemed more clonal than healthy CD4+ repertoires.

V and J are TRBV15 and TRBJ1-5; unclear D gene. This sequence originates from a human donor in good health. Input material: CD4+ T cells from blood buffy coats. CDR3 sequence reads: CATSRDPSNQPQHF. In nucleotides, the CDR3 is TGTGCCACCAGCAGAGACCCTAGCAATCAGCCCCAGCATTTT.